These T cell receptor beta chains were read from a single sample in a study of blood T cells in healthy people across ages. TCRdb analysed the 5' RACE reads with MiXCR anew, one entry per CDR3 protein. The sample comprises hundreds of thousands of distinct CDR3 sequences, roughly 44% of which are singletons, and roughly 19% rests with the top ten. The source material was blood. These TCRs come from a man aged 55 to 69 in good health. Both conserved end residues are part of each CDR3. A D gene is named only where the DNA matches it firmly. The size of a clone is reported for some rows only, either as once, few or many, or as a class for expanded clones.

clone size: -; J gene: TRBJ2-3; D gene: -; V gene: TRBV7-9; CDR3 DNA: TGTGCCAGCAGCTTAGGCTTTAGCACAGATACGCAGTATTTT; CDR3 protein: CASSLGFSTDTQYF
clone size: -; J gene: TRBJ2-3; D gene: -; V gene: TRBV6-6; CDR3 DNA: TGTGCCAGCAGTTATAGAGGACAGAGGTTTACAGATACGCAGTATTTT; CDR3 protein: CASSYRGQRFTDTQYF
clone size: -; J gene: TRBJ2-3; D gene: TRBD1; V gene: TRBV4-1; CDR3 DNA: TGCGCCAGCAGCCAAGCCCAGGACAGGGTCACAGATACGCAGTATTTT; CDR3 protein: CASSQAQDRVTDTQYF
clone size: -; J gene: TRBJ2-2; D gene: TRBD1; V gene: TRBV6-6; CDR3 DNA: TGTGCCAGCAGTTACACCCGACAGGGGAACACCGGGGAGCTGTTTTTT; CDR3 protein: CASSYTRQGNTGELFF
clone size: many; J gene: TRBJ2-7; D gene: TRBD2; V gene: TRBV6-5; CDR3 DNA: TGTGCCAGCAGTTCCTATAGCGGGGGGGCCGGGTACGAGCAGTACTTC; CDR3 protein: CASSSYSGGAGYEQYF
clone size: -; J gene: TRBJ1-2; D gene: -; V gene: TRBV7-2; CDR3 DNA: TGTGCCAGCAGCGGAGCGGCCCCCTATGGCTACACCTTC; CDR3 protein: CASSGAAPYGYTF
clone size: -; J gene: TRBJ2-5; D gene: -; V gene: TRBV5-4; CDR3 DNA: TGTGCCAGCAGCCCCAGACAGACCCTTGCTGAGCAGTACTTC; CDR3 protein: CASSPRQTLAEQYF
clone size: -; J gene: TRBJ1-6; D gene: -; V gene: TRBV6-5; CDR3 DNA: TGTGCCAGCAGAGATGCAGGGAATTCACCCCTCCACTTT; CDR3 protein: CASRDAGNSPLHF
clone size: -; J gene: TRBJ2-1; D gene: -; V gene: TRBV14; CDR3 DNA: TGTGCCAGCAGCCAAGATAGAGAGGGAGCGAACTACAATGAGCAGTTCTTC; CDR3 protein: CASSQDREGANYNEQFF
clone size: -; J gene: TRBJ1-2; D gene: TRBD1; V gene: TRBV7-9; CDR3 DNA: TGTGCCAGCAGCCGGACAGGGGATGATGGCTACACCTTC; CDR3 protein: CASSRTGDDGYTF
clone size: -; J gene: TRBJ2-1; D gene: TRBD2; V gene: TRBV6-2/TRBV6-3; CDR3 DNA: TGTGCCAGCAGCCCAGCGGGGGGGCCTTACAATGAGCAGTTCTTC; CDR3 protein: CASSPAGGPYNEQFF
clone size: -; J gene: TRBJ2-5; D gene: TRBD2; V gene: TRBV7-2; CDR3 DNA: TGTGCCAGCAGCTTAGCCCGCGGTCTAGCGGGGGGGCACGTTCCGTACTTC; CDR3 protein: CASSLARGLAGGHVPYF
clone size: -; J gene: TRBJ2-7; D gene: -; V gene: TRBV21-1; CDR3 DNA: TGTGCCAGCAGCAAACTCGGGACTTTTTCCTACGAGCAGTACTTC; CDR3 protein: CASSKLGTFSYEQYF
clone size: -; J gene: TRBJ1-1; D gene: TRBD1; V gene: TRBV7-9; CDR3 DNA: TGTGCCAGCAACCGAATCAGGGGGATCATGAACACTGAAGCTTTCTTT; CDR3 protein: CASNRIRGIMNTEAFF
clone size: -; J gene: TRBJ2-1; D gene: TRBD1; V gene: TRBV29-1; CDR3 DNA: TGCAGCGTTGGAGGGACAGGGGTGCGGGGGGCCTACAATGAGCAGTTCTTC; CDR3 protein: CSVGGTGVRGAYNEQFF
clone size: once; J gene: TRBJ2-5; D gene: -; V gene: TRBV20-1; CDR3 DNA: TGCAGTGCCCGTGCTGGAGGGGGTTCCCAAGAGACCCAGTACTTC; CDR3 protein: CSARAGGGSQETQYF
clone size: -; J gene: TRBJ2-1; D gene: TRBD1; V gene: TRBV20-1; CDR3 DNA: TGCAGTGCCCAGGCCAGACAGGGGAGTGAGCAGTTCTTC; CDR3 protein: CSAQARQGSEQFF
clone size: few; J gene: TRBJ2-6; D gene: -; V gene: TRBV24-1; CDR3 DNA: TGTGCCACCAGTCCCCCCTCTGGGGCCAACGTCCTGACTTTC; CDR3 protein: CATSPPSGANVLTF
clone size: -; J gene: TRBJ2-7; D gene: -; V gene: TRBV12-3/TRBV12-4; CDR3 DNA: TGTGCCAGCAGTTTTGGGGGGACCCGACTTAACTACGAGCAGTACTTC; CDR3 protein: CASSFGGTRLNYEQYF
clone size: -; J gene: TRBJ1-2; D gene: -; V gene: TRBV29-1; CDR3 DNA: TGCGGCGCCGGAGACAGTCGTGGCTACACCTTC; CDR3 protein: CGAGDSRGYTF
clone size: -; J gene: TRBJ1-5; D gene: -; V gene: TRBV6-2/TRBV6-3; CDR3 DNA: TGTGCCAGCAGTTACTTCGGGGGCAATCAGCCCCAGCATTTT; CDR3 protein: CASSYFGGNQPQHF
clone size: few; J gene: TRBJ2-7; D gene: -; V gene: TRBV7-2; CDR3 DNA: TGTGCCAGCAGCTTAAAGGACAGCGTGTACGAGCAGTACTTC; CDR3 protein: CASSLKDSVYEQYF
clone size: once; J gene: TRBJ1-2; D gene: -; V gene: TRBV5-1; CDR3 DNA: TGCGCCAGCAGCTTGGAGAGGGCTGGCTACACCTTC; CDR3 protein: CASSLERAGYTF
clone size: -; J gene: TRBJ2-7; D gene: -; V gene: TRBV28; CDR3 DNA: TGTGCCAGCAGGCCTGGGGGGAGCTCCTACGAGCAGTACTTC; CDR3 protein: CASRPGGSSYEQYF
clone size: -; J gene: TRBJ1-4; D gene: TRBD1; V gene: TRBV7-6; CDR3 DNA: TGTGCCAGCAGCCCACTAGGGGACAGGGCCAATGAAAAACTGTTTTTT; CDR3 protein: CASSPLGDRANEKLFF
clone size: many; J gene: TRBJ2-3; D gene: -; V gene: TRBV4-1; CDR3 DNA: TGCGCCAGCAGCCCGGGGATAACGGGTACGCAGTATTTT; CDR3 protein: CASSPGITGTQYF
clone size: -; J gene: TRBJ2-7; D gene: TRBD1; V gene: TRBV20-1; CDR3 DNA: TGCAGTGCTAGCCGACAGGGGTTCCACGAGCAGTACTTC; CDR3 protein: CSASRQGFHEQYF
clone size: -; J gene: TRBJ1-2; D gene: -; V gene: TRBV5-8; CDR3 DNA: TGTGCCAGCAGCTTTCCGGGACGGTTTAACTATGGCTACACCTTC; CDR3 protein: CASSFPGRFNYGYTF
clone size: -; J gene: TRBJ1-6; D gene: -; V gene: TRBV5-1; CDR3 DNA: TGCGCCAGCAGCCCGGTTGGAAAGTCACCCCTCCACTTT; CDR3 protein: CASSPVGKSPLHF
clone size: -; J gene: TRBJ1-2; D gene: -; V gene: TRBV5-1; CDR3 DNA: TGCGCCAGCAGCTTGGGATGGGCGACAGACAACTACACCTTC; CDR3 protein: CASSLGWATDNYTF
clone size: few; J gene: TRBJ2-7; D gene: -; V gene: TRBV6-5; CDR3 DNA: TGTGCCAGCACCGCGGGGCGCTCCTACGAGCAGTACTTC; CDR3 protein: CASTAGRSYEQYF
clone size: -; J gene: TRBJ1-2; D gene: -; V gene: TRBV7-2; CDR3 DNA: TGTGCCAGCAGCTTAGATGGGTCCTCTGGCTACACCTTC; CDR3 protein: CASSLDGSSGYTF
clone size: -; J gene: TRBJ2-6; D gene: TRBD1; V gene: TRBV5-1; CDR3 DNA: TGCGCCAGCAGCTTGCAAACAGGGGCTATTGGGGCCAACGTCCTGACTTTC; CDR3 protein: CASSLQTGAIGANVLTF
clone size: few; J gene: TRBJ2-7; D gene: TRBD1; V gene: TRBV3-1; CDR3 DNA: TGTGCCAGCAGCCAGGGGACAGGGGGTCTCGAGCAGTACTTC; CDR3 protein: CASSQGTGGLEQYF
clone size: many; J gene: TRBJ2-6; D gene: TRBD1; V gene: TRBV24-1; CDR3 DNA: TGTGCCACCAGTGACGGACAGGGAAGGTCTGGGGCCAACGTCCTGACTTTC; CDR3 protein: CATSDGQGRSGANVLTF
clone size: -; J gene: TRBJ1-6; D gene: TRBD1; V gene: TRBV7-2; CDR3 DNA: TGTGCCAGCAGCTTGGACAGGGGGCGTGATTCACCCCTCCACTTT; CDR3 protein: CASSLDRGRDSPLHF
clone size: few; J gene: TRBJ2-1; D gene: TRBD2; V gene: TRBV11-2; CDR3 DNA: TGTGCCAGCAGCCTCTCTAGCGGGGGGAACAATGAGCAGTTCTTC; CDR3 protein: CASSLSSGGNNEQFF
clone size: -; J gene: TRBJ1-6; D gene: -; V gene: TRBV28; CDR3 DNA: TGTGCCAGCAGATCTGGACAGAATTCACCCCTCCACTTT; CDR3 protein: CASRSGQNSPLHF
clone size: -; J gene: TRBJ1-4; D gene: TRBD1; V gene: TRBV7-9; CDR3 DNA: TGTGCCAGCAGCACAACTGGGACAGGGGACGAAAAACTGTTTTTT; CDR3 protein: CASSTTGTGDEKLFF
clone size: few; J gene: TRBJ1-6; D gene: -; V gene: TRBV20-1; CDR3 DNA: TGCAGTGCGGAGGAGGGGATGAATTCACCCCTCCACTTT; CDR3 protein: CSAEEGMNSPLHF
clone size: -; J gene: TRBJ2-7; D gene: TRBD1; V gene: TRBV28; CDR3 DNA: TGTGCCAGCAGTCCGGGCAGGGGGCGTGAGCAGTACTTC; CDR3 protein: CASSPGRGREQYF
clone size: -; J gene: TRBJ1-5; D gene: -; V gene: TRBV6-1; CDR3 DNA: TGTGCCAGCAACGGACGGTCAAATCAGCCCCAGCATTTT; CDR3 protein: CASNGRSNQPQHF
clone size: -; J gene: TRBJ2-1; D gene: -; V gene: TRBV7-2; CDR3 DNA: TGTGCCAGCAGTCCCCCCGTTCGGAATGAGCAGTTCTTC; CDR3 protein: CASSPPVRNEQFF
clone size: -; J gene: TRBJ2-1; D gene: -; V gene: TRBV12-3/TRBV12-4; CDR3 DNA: TGTGCCAGCAGGGAATCCATGGCCAATGAGCAGTTCTTC; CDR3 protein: CASRESMANEQFF